The 26 T cell receptor beta chains below all came from one sample that was sequenced in a study of radiotherapy plus CTLA-4 blockade in lung cancer. Data came from immunoSEQ multiplex PCR; TCRdb stores just in-frame clones and leaves some out. The repertoire has about 120,000 clones, roughly 74% of them found once; the top ten carry approximately 5.5%. The source material was peripheral blood, sampled from a patient treated with radiotherapy plus ipilimumab. Source of these receptors: a human donor with non-small cell lung cancer who had a partial response to radiotherapy plus ipilimumab.

V usage is TRBV6-4 and J usage is TRBJ1-2; 7 bases line up with TRBD1. Trimming removed 3 bases from V and 4 bases from J; junction bases left unmatched: 5. Germline CDR1 is MRHNA and CDR2 is SNTAGT. The CDR3 spans 14 residues. CDR3 DNA sequence: TGTGCCAGCAGTGAACAGACAGGGAGCTATGGCTACACCTTC. Amino acids: CASSEQTGSYGYTF.

The chain combines TRBV5-6 with TRBJ2-7; no firm D call. The V end lost 7 bases, the J end lost 4 bases, and 9 bases lay between the germline ends. CDR1 and CDR2 from the germline V gene are SGHDT and YYEEEE. The CDR3 totals 11 residues. The CDR3 nucleotides are TGTGCCAGCTCGTCGGGTTACGAGCAGTACGTC. Translation: CASSSGYEQYV.

The chain combines TRBV2 with TRBJ1-1; D might be TRBD1 (5 bases). Germline V gene sequence: CDR1 SNHLY, CDR2 FYNNEI. This CDR3 has 12 residues. V dropped 8 bases and J dropped 1 base, with 8 bases sitting between them. The CDR3 protein is CASVGQNTEAFF. CDR3 DNA sequence: TGTGCCAGCGTTGGACAGAACACTGAAGCTTTCTTT.

The chain is built from TRBV5-1 and TRBJ1-2, with a weak D call TRBD1 (6 bases). Between the trimmed V and J ends, which lost 0 bases and 3 bases, there was a span of 9 bases. CDR1 and CDR2 (germline): SGHRS, YFSETQ. The CDR3 runs 14 residues. DNA for the CDR3: TGCGCCAGCAGCTTGGCAGGGGAAGACTATGGCTACACCTTC. Translation gives CASSLAGEDYGYTF.

CDR3 nucleotide sequence: TGTGCCAGCAGCCCAGACATAAGCAATCAGCCCCAGCATTTT. Encoded protein: CASSPDISNQPQHF. This chain uses TRBV27 with TRBJ1-5; D remains unclear. The CDR3 runs 14 residues. CDR1 MNHEY and CDR2 SMNVEV come from the germline V gene (reference sequence). V was cut by 6 bases and J by 1 base, with 10 bases left in between.

J is TRBJ2-7 and V is TRBV5-6; 9 bases match TRBD2. CDR1 SGHDT and CDR2 YYEEEE come from the germline V gene. V lost 0 bases to trimming and J lost 5 bases; unmatched junction nucleotides: 6. The CDR3 extends over 15 amino acids. CDR3 nucleotides: TGTGCCAGCAGCTTGGTACGGGGCGGGAGGGACGAGCAGTACGTC. Its translation: CASSLVRGGRDEQYV.

This chain joins TRBV5-1 and TRBJ2-1; 11 positions agree with TRBD2. This CDR3 is 16 amino acids long. After removal of 4 bases from V and 1 base from J, the junction contained 4 bases not matched to a gene. Per germline, CDR1 SGHRS and CDR2 YFSETQ. Written as DNA, the CDR3 is TGCGCCAGCAGCGTGGGACTAGCGGTATCCTACAATGAGCAGTTCTTC. Translated: CASSVGLAVSYNEQFF.

The gene calls are TRBV5-6 and TRBJ2-5, with 14 positions matching TRBD2. V lost 2 bases and J lost 5; bases outside the gene matches: 8. The CDR3 has 17 residues. Germline CDR1 and CDR2: SGHDT and YYEEEE. CDR3 residues: CASSFPGLAGAGETQYF. In DNA form, the CDR3 reads TGTGCCAGCAGCTTCCCGGGACTAGCGGGAGCAGGGGAGACCCAGTACTTC.

The chain links TRBV5-1 to TRBJ1-5, with D tentatively TRBD1 (5 bases). The length of the CDR3 is 15 residues. V was pared by 4 bases and J by 0 bases, with 11 bases between. From germline, CDR1 is SGHRS and CDR2 YFSETQ. In DNA, the CDR3 is TGCGCCAGCAGCCCGGGACTGAATAGCAATCAGCCCCAGCATTTT. Translating it yields CASSPGLNSNQPQHF.

The chain joins TRBV7-2 to TRBJ2-5; 13 bases are shared with TRBD2. Germline-derived CDR1 and CDR2 are SGHTA and FQGNSA. The ends lost 0 bases at V and 7 bases at J; junction bases unmatched: 11. There are 18 residues in the CDR3. CDR3 loop: CASSLARPALAGGWTQYF. CDR3 bases: TGTGCCAGCAGCTTAGCCAGGCCTGCACTAGCGGGAGGGTGGACCCAGTACTTC.

This chain joins TRBV7-2 and TRBJ1-2, with 10 positions matching TRBD1. Germline assignment: CDR1 SGHTA and CDR2 FQGNSA. With 4 bases clipped from V and 2 bases from J, the junction kept 4 bases outside the gene matches. The CDR3 has 15 residues. The CDR3 DNA sequence: TGTGCCAGCAGCTCTGGGGACAGGGGAAACTATGGCTACACCTTC. As protein: CASSSGDRGNYGYTF. The full variable domain, completed using reference TRBV7-2 and TRBJ1-2, is GAGVSQSPSNKVTEKGKDVELRCDPISGHTALYWYRQSLGQGLEFLIYFQGNSAPDKSGLPSDRFSAERTGGSVSTLTIQRTQQEDSAVYLCASSSGDRGNYGYTFGSGTRLTVV.

This chain links TRBV5-4 with TRBJ1-4; D remains unclear. V lost 5 bases to trimming and J lost 0 bases, with 23 bases between them. The CDR3 extends over 19 amino acids. Germline CDR1 reads SGHNT; CDR2 reads YYREEE (reference sequence). The CDR3 coding sequence is TGTGCCAGCAGTCCCGACCCCCCAGGTCTCTCCGCAACTAATGAAAAACTGTTTTTT. Translating it yields CASSPDPPGLSATNEKLFF.

The chain has TRBV5-1 and TRBJ1-1, with 7 bases that match TRBD1. This CDR3 has 17 residues. CDR1 SGHRS and CDR2 YFSETQ come from the germline V gene. The ends lost 4 bases at V and 1 base at J; junction bases unmatched: 13. The CDR3 bases are TGCGCCAGCAGCGGATCGACAGGGACCGGGTGGAACACTGAAGCTTTCTTT. Protein: CASSGSTGTGWNTEAFF. Variable domain in full (rest from reference TRBV5-1 and TRBJ1-1): KAGVTQTPRYLIKTRGQQVTLSCSPISGHRSVSWYQQTPGQGLQFLFEYFSETQRNKGNFPGRFSGRQFSNSRSEMNVSTLELGDSALYLCASSGSTGTGWNTEAFFGQGTRLTVV.

The V and J genes are TRBV7-6 and TRBJ2-7; 9 bases agree with TRBD1. Trimming removed 0 bases from V and 6 bases from J; junction bases left unmatched: 0. The length of the CDR3 is 13 residues. CDR1 is SGHVS, CDR2 FNYEAQ, per germline. CDR3 nucleotides: TGTGCCAGCAGCTTAGCGGACAGGGGCGAGCAGTACTTC. Protein: CASSLADRGEQYF.

V usage is TRBV25-1 and J usage is TRBJ2-5, with TRBD1 as a possible D gene (6 bases). Germline V gene lookup returns CDR1 MGHDK and CDR2 SYGVNS. The length of the CDR3 is 18 residues. Trimming removed 1 base from V and 5 bases from J, with 23 bases in between. DNA for the CDR3: TGTGCCAGCAGTGAATTGGGGGCGCTGGGGCTCGGGATTGAGACCCAGTACTTC. Its translation is CASSELGALGLGIETQYF.

The genes are TRBV28 and TRBJ2-3; 8 bases agree with TRBD2. Trimming took 3 bases from V and 3 from J; bases not matched to a gene: 8. This CDR3 is built from 16 residues. The germline gives CDR1 MDHEN, CDR2 SYDVKM. The CDR3 DNA sequence: TGTGCCAGCAGTTTTTTCGGGAGGGGTGGGACAGATACGCAGTATTTT. Translation: CASSFFGRGGTDTQYF.

CDR3 sequence reads: CASSLDNNYGYTF. The CDR3 region has the DNA TGCGCCAGCAGCTTGGACAATAACTATGGCTACACCTTC. The chain uses TRBV5-1 and TRBJ1-2; D is ambiguous. The CDR3 loop spans 13 amino acids. Germline V CDR1 and CDR2: SGHRS, YFSETQ. Deletions cut 0 bases from V and 1 base from J, with 4 bases between. The complete variable domain, with remaining parts taken from reference TRBV5-1 and TRBJ1-2, reads KAGVTQTPRYLIKTRGQQVTLSCSPISGHRSVSWYQQTPGQGLQFLFEYFSETQRNKGNFPGRFSGRQFSNSRSEMNVSTLELGDSALYLCASSLDNNYGYTFGSGTRLTVV.

The rearrangement links TRBV27 to TRBJ2-1, with 7 bases matching TRBD2. The trim removed 2 bases at V and 5 bases at J, leaving 3 bases unmatched. CDR3 length equals 14 residues. Germline CDR1 reads MNHEY; CDR2 reads SMNVEV (reference sequence). CDR3 region: CASSLGLADNEQFF. The CDR3 DNA reads as TGTGCCAGCAGTTTAGGCCTAGCGGACAATGAGCAGTTCTTC.

The rearrangement links TRBV9 to TRBJ2-5; weak D call: TRBD1 (6 bases). TRBJ2-7 explains the end of the DNA better; the J call may be wrong. This CDR3 has 15 residues. CDR1 is SGDLS and CDR2 is YYNGEE in the germline V gene. The CDR3 nucleotides are TGTGCCAGCAGCGAGGGGGACCGTGTCCCCTACGAGCAGTACTTC. Translation gives CASSEGDRVPYEQYF.

This clone appeared a few times. The gene calls are TRBV27 and TRBJ1-2; D ambiguous. Trimming took off 3 bases at V and 7 bases at J, with 15 bases between the two ends. This CDR3 is built from 14 residues. Looked up from germline, CDR1 is MNHEY and CDR2 is SMNVEV (reference sequence). The CDR3 sequence is CASSFTGLPGGYTF. The CDR3 DNA sequence: TGTGCCAGCAGTTTCACGGGTCTACCGGGTGGCTACACCTTC.

The chain carries TRBV19 and TRBJ1-3; 9 positions agree with TRBD1. V shed 4 bases, J shed 4 bases, and the junction held 11 bases outside the gene matches. The CDR3 consists of 17 residues. From germline, CDR1 is LNHDA and CDR2 SQIVND (reference sequence). CDR3: CASSTTRTGAAGNTIYF. The CDR3 DNA follows: TGTGCCAGTAGTACAACCCGGACAGGGGCTGCCGGAAACACCATATATTTT.

This rearrangement joins TRBV5-4 to TRBJ1-6; tentatively, D is TRBD1 (6 bases). Per the germline V gene, CDR1 is SGHNT and CDR2 is YYREEE (reference sequence). The ends were cut back, 6 bases at V and 5 bases at J, with 24 bases in the middle. CDR3 length: 18 residues. The CDR3 is CASTRTVDHGMDNSPLHF. CDR3 coding DNA: TGTGCCAGCACCCGGACAGTCGATCACGGGATGGATAATTCACCCCTCCACTTT.

V gene TRBV28 combines with J gene TRBJ1-4; D is uncertain. The length of the CDR3 is 16 residues. V shed 5 bases and J shed 7 bases, with 20 bases lying between them. Looked up from germline, CDR1 is MDHEN and CDR2 is SYDVKM. CDR3 protein: CASSTHQSGLSEKLFF. The CDR3 bases are TGTGCCAGCAGTACTCACCAATCAGGACTGAGTGAAAAACTGTTTTTT.

The chain combines TRBV7-6 with TRBJ1-1; D gene unclear. Germline CDR1 is SGHVS and CDR2 is FNYEAQ. The CDR3 runs to 13 residues. Deletions cut 7 bases from V and 5 bases from J, with 14 bases between. The CDR3 DNA follows: TGTGCCAGCACCCCGGGTACAATGACTGAAGCTTTCTTT. It specifies CASTPGTMTEAFF. Drawing the rest from reference TRBV7-6 and TRBJ1-1, the complete variable domain is GAGVSQSPRYKVTKRGQDVALRCDPISGHVSLYWYRQALGQGPEFLTYFNYEAQQDKSGLPNDRFSAERPEGSISTLTIQRTEQRDSAMYRCASTPGTMTEAFFGQGTRLTVV.

The chain combines TRBV14 with TRBJ2-7, with D tentatively TRBD1 (6 bases). V was trimmed by 3 bases and J by 8 bases, leaving 11 bases between them. This CDR3 is built from 12 residues. CDR1 is SGHDN, CDR2 FVKESK, per germline. Here the CDR3 reads CASSQGHSQQYF. CDR3 DNA: TGTGCCAGCAGCCAGGGACATTCACAGCAGTACTTC.

This chain links TRBV5-1 with TRBJ2-7, with D unresolved. Germline V CDR1 and CDR2: SGHRS, YFSETQ. This CDR3 has 15 residues. Trimming stripped 0 bases from V and 6 bases from J, with 16 bases between. Here the CDR3 DNA reads TGCGCCAGCAGCTTGGGGCAGGCCGAAAGGTCCGAGCAGTACTTC. Amino acid sequence: CASSLGQAERSEQYF.